This paragraph covers one TCR beta chain sequence. Other nucleotide sequences from this sample produce the same CDR3. It was around 190 ng DNA, 28,000 or so T cell genomes, that sorted-subset replicate PCRs used. Libraries were prepared by immunoSEQ multiplex PCR; TCRdb keeps only in-frame clonotypes and omits some of them. Here the sample spans 2 million to 2.5 million clones, around 95% being singletons. The study enrolled healthy HIV-negative adults without recent acute infections or vaccinations as donors. Every donor, a Caucasian adult, lived in Nashville, Tennessee. The source of the sample is a study of shared clonotypes between healthy human individuals. Trimming took 3 bases from V and 1 from J, leaving 9 bases between them. Per the germline V gene, CDR1 is MNHNS and CDR2 is SASEGT. The length of the CDR3 is 14 residues.

The sequencing sample was made of naive CD4+ T cells sorted from blood. This sample's subset: CD45RA+ positively selected. The chain recombines TRBV6-1 with TRBJ1-1; D not certain. This sequence was found in a man younger than 30 in good health. This chain's CDR3 is CASSEPGGNTEAFF. The CDR3 DNA sequence: TGTGCCAGCAGTGAGCCAGGAGGGAACACTGAAGCTTTCTTT.